The TCR beta chain described here comes from a study of spatial heterogeneity in lung cancer. On the study more broadly: In raw reads, more than eight appearances on average were recorded for each unique TCR and UMI combination. Study-wide results and caveats: Ubiquitous expanded tumor TCRs showed up in blood more at resection than follow-up.

This clonotype was picked up a small number of times. Its matching antigen is unknown. Time point indicated: sample taken at primary tumor resection. From tumor, nontumor lung or frozen PBMC, whole RNA was taken unsorted for sequencing. Germline lookup yields CDR1 DFQATT and CDR2 SNEGSKA (reference sequence). V gave up 3 bases and J gave up 5 bases, with 13 bases separating them. This CDR3 contains 13 residues. A distinct unique molecular identifier was carried by each TCR cDNA molecule. TCRdb analysed the 5' RACE reads with MiXCR anew, one entry per CDR3 protein. This table has 35,000 to 55,000 distinct CDR3 sequences, roughly 13% appearing once.

The origin of this receptor is a male donor with early-stage non-small cell lung cancer. This chain uses TRBV20-1 with TRBJ1-2; TRBD1 might be the D (5 bases). The input for sequencing was PBMCs, taken at surgery. CDR3 nucleotide sequence: TGCAGTGCTAGCGGGGGAATCCCATATGGCTACACCTTC. This codes for CSASGGIPYGYTF.